The rows below give T cell receptor beta chains drawn from one sample of a study of cytomegalovirus exposure and HLA in healthy donors. TCRdb's copy holds only in-frame clones and misses some; the assay was immunoSEQ multiplex PCR. Of roughly 260,000 clones listed, about 90% were seen once; the top ten hold around 0.34%. Sequencing used PBMCs. These receptor sequences come from a woman aged 18-30 years in good health and CMV-seronegative. Each CDR3 is given with its conserved first and last residue. The D gene is left open where the match is weak. The size entry is marked missing in some rows and otherwise reads once, few, many or a size class.

cdr3_nt cdr3_aa v_call d_call j_call clone_size
TGTGCCAGCAGTGCCTTAGCGGGGGGTTTACAAGATACGCAGTATTTT CASSALAGGLQDTQYF TRBV25-1 TRBD2 TRBJ2-3 NA
TGTGCCAGCAGCGCCCCGATAGATCCCGGGACAGGGGAGAACTATGGCTACACCTTC CASSAPIDPGTGENYGYTF TRBV9 TRBD1 TRBJ1-2 NA
TGCGCCAGCAGCTCGGGACAGAACTATGGCTACACCTTC CASSSGQNYGYTF TRBV5-1 TRBD1 TRBJ1-2 NA
TGTGCCAGCAGTCCCTGGACAGGGCAAACTAATGAAAAACTGTTTTTT CASSPWTGQTNEKLFF TRBV27 TRBD1 TRBJ1-4 NA
TGTGCCAGCAGTTACTCGGACAGCCCTAATGAAAAACTGTTTTTT CASSYSDSPNEKLFF TRBV6-6 NA TRBJ1-4 NA
TGTGCCAGCAGCTTAGCGGGGGCAAGTGATATGAACACTGAAGCTTTCTTT CASSLAGASDMNTEAFF TRBV7-9 NA TRBJ1-1 NA
TGTGCCAGCAGCGTAGTGGCTAGCGGGGGGGCCAACGAGCAGTACTTC CASSVVASGGANEQYF TRBV9 TRBD2 TRBJ2-7 NA
TGTGCCAGCAGCTTGATACCCCCGGGAGCAGAGACCCAGTACTTC CASSLIPPGAETQYF TRBV7-6 NA TRBJ2-5 once
TGTGCCAGCAGGGAAGTGGCATATAGCAATCAGCCCCAGCATTTT CASREVAYSNQPQHF TRBV6-1 NA TRBJ1-5 NA
TGTGCCAGCCGATCGACAGGGCATGGCTACGAGCAGTACTTC CASRSTGHGYEQYF TRBV7-2 TRBD1 TRBJ2-7 NA
TGTGCTAGTGCACGAGGGACTAGGAACAATGAGCAGTTCTTC CASARGTRNNEQFF TRBV12-5 TRBD2 TRBJ2-1 NA
TGTGCCAGCAGCTTAGGGGACAGGGCGTACGAGCAGTACTTC CASSLGDRAYEQYF TRBV13 TRBD1 TRBJ2-7 NA
TGTGCCAGCTCACTAGCTGGGGGAGTCTCCTACGAGCAGTACTTC CASSLAGGVSYEQYF TRBV7-2 NA TRBJ2-7 NA
TGTGCCTTTCTGGACAGGGGGCGGTCAGATACGCAGTATTTT CAFLDRGRSDTQYF TRBV30 TRBD1 TRBJ2-3 NA
TGTGCCAGCAGTTTAGCGGCTAGCGGGGGGGCCTATACGCAGTATTTT CASSLAASGGAYTQYF TRBV27 TRBD2 TRBJ2-3 NA
TGTGCCAGCAGTTCCGGGGAGCCTAACTATGGCTACACCTTC CASSSGEPNYGYTF TRBV28 NA TRBJ1-2 NA
TGTGCCAGGACAGGACTAGCGGGGTCCTACAATGAGCAGTTCTTC CARTGLAGSYNEQFF TRBV2 TRBD2 TRBJ2-1 NA
TGCGCCAGCAGCTTGTCAGGGAATTACGAGCAGTACTTC CASSLSGNYEQYF TRBV5-1 NA TRBJ2-7 NA
TGTGCCAGCAACAAAGGGGTGTACACCGGGGAGCTGTTTTTT CASNKGVYTGELFF TRBV28 NA TRBJ2-2 NA
TGTGCCTGGAGTGTAGCCGACACTGAAGCTTTCTTT CAWSVADTEAFF TRBV30 NA TRBJ1-1 NA
TGTGCCAGCAACAGACAGGGTTCCGGCTACACCTTC CASNRQGSGYTF TRBV9 TRBD1 TRBJ1-2 few
TGTGCCAGCAGTGAAGTTACCGGGACAGGGGGCGTTGGCTACACCTTC CASSEVTGTGGVGYTF TRBV2 TRBD1 TRBJ1-2 NA
TGTGCCAGCAGCCTAGGGGGCAGGGAGGGTGGCTACACCTTC CASSLGGREGGYTF TRBV7-8 TRBD1 TRBJ1-2 few
TGCAGCGTTAGACAGTTGGGCTACGAGCAGTACTTC CSVRQLGYEQYF TRBV29-1 NA TRBJ2-7 NA
TGTGCCAGCAGCCCCCCCGGACAGGGAGCACCCGGGGAGCTGTTTTTT CASSPPGQGAPGELFF TRBV5-4 TRBD1 TRBJ2-2 NA
TGTGCCAGCAGTTGGACAGGGGAAAGGTATTCACCCCTCCACTTT CASSWTGERYSPLHF TRBV28 TRBD1 TRBJ1-6 NA
TGCGCCAGCAGCCAACTAGAAGGTACCGGGGAGCTGTTTTTT CASSQLEGTGELFF TRBV4-3 NA TRBJ2-2 NA
TGTGCCAGCAGCTTAGGGACAGGCGCTGGCGAGCAGTACTTC CASSLGTGAGEQYF TRBV5-6 TRBD1 TRBJ2-7 NA
TGTGCCAGCAGTTTACAGGGGACAGCGCCACCCCTCCACTTT CASSLQGTAPPLHF TRBV7-2 TRBD1 TRBJ1-6 NA
TGTGCCAGCAGTTTGTTACGCGGGTACACTGAAGCTTTCTTT CASSLLRGYTEAFF TRBV28 NA TRBJ1-1 NA
TGTGCCAGCAGCCAAGCCCCGGTAGGAGGGCCACCGCTCCTAGCCAAAAACATTCAGTACTTC CASSQAPVGGPPLLAKNIQYF TRBV14 NA TRBJ2-4 NA
TGTGCCAGCAGGGAGGGGCCCGGCACAGATACGCAGTATTTT CASREGPGTDTQYF TRBV9 NA TRBJ2-3 NA
TGTGCCAGCAGTGAGGCAGGGTTCTCTTCACCCCTCCACTTT CASSEAGFSSPLHF TRBV2 NA TRBJ1-6 NA
TGTGCCATCAGCGACCCGGGAGAGCAGTTCTTC CAISDPGEQFF TRBV10-3 NA TRBJ2-1 NA
TGTGCCAGCAGTTCCCCCGGGACTCAAGACAATGAGCAGTTCTTC CASSSPGTQDNEQFF TRBV6-5 NA TRBJ2-1 NA
TGTGCCAGCAGCCTCAGACAGGGGGCGAGGGAGACCCAGTACTTC CASSLRQGARETQYF TRBV9 TRBD1 TRBJ2-5 NA
TGTGCCAGCAGCCCCGACATGGTGGGTGAAAAACTGTTTTTT CASSPDMVGEKLFF TRBV7-9 NA TRBJ1-4 NA
TGTGCCAGCAGCTTAAGCTGGCCCGGGAATTCACCCCTCCACTTT CASSLSWPGNSPLHF TRBV7-9 NA TRBJ1-6 NA
TGTGCCAGTAGTGTTCTAGCGGGGGGGCACAATGAGCAGTTCTTC CASSVLAGGHNEQFF TRBV19 TRBD2 TRBJ2-1 NA